The 10 T cell receptor beta chains reported below all come from one sample, sequenced in a study of shared T cell receptors in the human thymus. Repertoires were generated with immunoSEQ multiplex PCR, while TCRdb's copy carries only in-frame clones and drops some. Found here are roughly 700,000 clones, 85% to 90% of them singletons; the top ten hold about 0.01%. These sequences were also reported in another study, on human thymus T cells.

The sequenced sample was thymocytes. Receptor source: a boy under two years old with a congenital heart defect.

The chain employs TRBV6-1 and TRBJ2-5; TRBD1 aligns across 7 bases. This CDR3 is 12 amino acids long. Germline-derived CDR1 and CDR2 are MNHNS and SASEGT. After removal of 7 bases from V and 5 bases from J, the junction contained 4 bases not matched to a gene. The CDR3 region has the DNA TGTGCCAGCAACGGGACAGACGAGACCCAGTACTTC. It specifies CASNGTDETQYF.

This clone was seen a handful of times. The chain joins TRBV28 to TRBJ1-4; D unclear. Trimming took off 2 bases at V and 4 bases at J, with 8 bases between the two ends. The length of the CDR3 is 14 residues. Germline loops: CDR1 MDHEN, CDR2 SYDVKM. The CDR3 here is CASSLRGHNEKLFF. CDR3 in DNA: TGTGCCAGCAGTTTAAGAGGGCATAATGAAAAACTGTTTTTT.

The chain joins TRBV5-7 to TRBJ1-1, with 10 bases lining up with TRBD1. TRBV5-7 belongs to the ORF category, with a function that is uncertain. J lost 1 base, V lost 3 bases, and 15 bases had no gene match. This CDR3 has 19 residues. CDR3 sequence: CASSSPRGQGRGGNTEAFF. As DNA, the CDR3 is TGTGCCAGCAGCTCGCCGCGGGGACAGGGGAGGGGTGGGAACACTGAAGCTTTCTTT.

The V gene is TRBV12-2, the J gene TRBJ2-2; the table's D call of TRBD1 was not tested on the DNA. TRBV12-2 is annotated as a pseudogene. This CDR3 region has 16 residues. The CDR3 loop is CASDLDRTLNTGELFF. As DNA, the CDR3 is TGTGCAAGTGACTTAGACAGGACCCTGAACACCGGGGAGCTGTTTTTT.

CDR3 sequence (DNA): TGTGCCAGCAGCTGGACAAGCAAATACGAGCAGTACTTC. Protein product: CASSWTSKYEQYF. The chain links TRBV7-9 to TRBJ2-7, with D perhaps matching TRBD1 (5 bases). The germline CDR1 and CDR2 sequences are SEHNR and FQNEAQ (reference sequence). This CDR3 comprises 13 residues. V was cut by 4 bases and J by 4 bases, with 11 bases left in between.

This clone was seen only a few times. The rearrangement links TRBV10-3 to TRBJ1-3, with D possibly matching TRBD1 (5 bases). There are 17 residues in the CDR3. Trimming removed 4 bases at V and 0 bases at J, with 16 bases between. Germline V gene lookup returns CDR1 ENHRY and CDR2 SYGVKD. CDR3 DNA: TGTGCCATCAGTGGGACAAGACGTTTTCACTCTGGAAACACCATATATTTT. This sequence encodes CAISGTRRFHSGNTIYF.

The chain uses TRBV6-4 and TRBJ2-3; 12 nucleotides line up with TRBD2. Unmatched junction bases numbered 14, after V lost 3 bases and J lost 4 bases. The CDR3 covers 19 residues. Looked up from germline, CDR1 is MRHNA and CDR2 is SNTAGT. In DNA, the CDR3 is TGTGCCAGCAGTGAGGGGACTAGCGGGTTGTCTCCCTGGGCAGATACGCAGTATTTT. Encoded protein: CASSEGTSGLSPWADTQYF.

The CDR3 coding sequence is TGTGCCAGCAGCCTGAACAGGGGAAAACTGTTTTTT. This codes for CASSLNRGKLFF. The chain carries TRBV5-4 and TRBJ1-4; 7 positions agree with TRBD1. The length of the CDR3 is 12 residues. With 4 bases clipped from V and 10 bases from J, the junction kept 4 bases outside the gene matches. In germline, CDR1 is SGHNT, CDR2 YYREEE (reference sequence).

This chain uses TRBV6-4 with TRBJ2-1, with 11 bases matching TRBD2. The germline CDR1 and CDR2 sequences are MRHNA and SNTAGT. V gave up 3 bases and J gave up 6 bases; unmatched junction bases: 4. The CDR3 sequence is 15 residues long. CDR3 DNA sequence: TGTGCCAGCAGTGAAGGAACTAGCGGGAGCAATGAGCAGTTCTTC. It codes for CASSEGTSGSNEQFF.

The chain recombines TRBV6-1 with TRBJ1-5, with D unresolved. The length of the CDR3 is 15 residues. The V gene's germline CDR1 is MNHNS and CDR2 SASEGT. V was clipped by 7 bases and J by 11 bases, with 24 bases between them. CDR3 bases: TGTGCCAGCACAGAGGAGTGGGAGACCTCCGGGGCCCAGCATTTT. It is translated as CASTEEWETSGAQHF.